This TCR beta chain derives from a study of T cell responses to AZD1222 COVID-19 vaccine. Study results and limitations: Mapped onto spike, vaccine-associated CD4 TCRs spanned it and were dominant at 160-218 and 743-854.

A note on this clone: The target antigen is unknown.

This CDR3 contains 13 residues. Trimming cost V 2 bases and J 4 bases, with 8 bases left between them. CDR1 is MNHEY and CDR2 is SVGAGI in the germline V gene. Measured with immunoSEQ multiplex PCR; TCRdb has only the in-frame clones, and not every one. The sample contains about 68,000 clones, 88% of which appear only once. The source is an adult in good health. Sequences were derived from peripheral blood, sampled on day 0 of AZD1222 vaccination. This sequence joins TRBV6-5 and TRBJ1-2, with D perhaps matching TRBD1 (6 bases). The CDR3 here is CASSYEGVYGYTF. The DNA for the CDR3 is TGTGCCAGCAGTTACGAGGGGGTCTATGGCTACACCTTC.